This T cell receptor beta chain was captured by sequencing in a study of Ad26.COV2.S vaccination and SARS-CoV-2 variants. Study observations and caveats: Vaccine recipients showed a spike-specific TCR breadth that was higher than in placebo recipients.

The sample's treatment: around 19 received Ad26.COV2.S at low or high dose, single or two shots; roughly five received placebo; per-sample allocation not given. Samples analyzed were those drawn on day 63 after the first vaccine or placebo injection. An Ad26 vector that expressed Wuhan-strain SARS-CoV-2 spike constituted the vaccine. In the case of this clone: Its specificity is unknown.

Using immunoSEQ multiplex PCR, the repertoire was profiled, and TCRdb retains in-frame clones only, with some absent. The table includes 350,000 to 500,000 clones, roughly 87% detected once. The sequence derives from a person aged 18-60 years who received the Ad26.COV2.S COVID-19 vaccine or a placebo. The sample here was peripheral blood, taken in a trial of Ad26.COV2.S vaccine versus placebo.

In DNA, the CDR3 is TGTGCCAGCAGTGGAGGACAGCACAATGAGCAGTTCTTC. Its translation: CASSGGQHNEQFF. The V and J genes are TRBV25-1 and TRBJ2-1; perhaps TRBD1 as D (6 bases). Germline CDR1 is MGHDK and CDR2 is SYGVNS. Trimming took off 4 bases at V and 5 bases at J, with 9 bases between the two ends. This CDR3 spans 13 amino acids.